The next 7 T cell receptor beta chains were all read from a single sample in a study of technical replicates of blood from several donors (dated by TCRdb to about 2017). Library method: the immunoSEQ multiplex PCR assay. TCRdb mirrors the immuneACCESS table, restricted to in-frame sequences. Some clones are absent from its copies; in checked studies, under half trace to an unresolved V gene, and the reason for the others is unknown. The sample includes about 6,900 clones, with 90% to 97% observed a single time. About 7.3% of the sample rests with the top ten. Sequencing was carried out using PBMCs. The receptors shown here come from a human donor in good health.

This sequence joins TRBV7-2 and TRBJ2-2; D not resolved. Germline lookup yields CDR1 SGHTA and CDR2 FQGNSA. Trimming left V 5 bases short and J 1 base short, with 8 bases between. This CDR3 has 14 residues. The DNA of the CDR3 is TGTGCCAGCAGCCCGACGGGGAACACCGGGGAGCTGTTTTTT. Protein product: CASSPTGNTGELFF. Looking up the rest from reference TRBV7-2 and TRBJ2-2 gives the full variable domain: GAGVSQSPSNKVTEKGKDVELRCDPISGHTALYWYRQSLGQGLEFLIYFQGNSAPDKSGLPSDRFSAERTGGSVSTLTIQRTQQEDSAVYLCASSPTGNTGELFFGEGSRLTVL.

This clone appeared a single time. The chain uses TRBV7-8 and TRBJ1-2; 8 positions agree with TRBD1. Germline CDR1 is SGHVS and CDR2 is FQNEAQ. CDR3 length: 14 residues. Trimming cost V 4 bases and J 7 bases; bases outside gene matches: 8. The CDR3 DNA sequence: TGTGCCAGCAGCTCCCGACAGGGGTTAAGTGGCTACACCTTC. Its translation is CASSSRQGLSGYTF.

The chain joins TRBV7-9 to TRBJ1-1, with 7 bases identical to TRBD1. Looked up from germline, CDR1 is SEHNR and CDR2 is FQNEAQ (reference sequence). The CDR3 is 14 amino acids. The trim removed 6 bases at V and 5 bases at J, leaving 9 bases unmatched. The CDR3 sequence: CASSEGARRTEAFF. CDR3 DNA: TGTGCCAGCAGTGAGGGGGCGCGAAGGACTGAAGCTTTCTTT.

The rearrangement links TRBV7-8 to TRBJ1-3; TRBD1 is a possible D gene (6 bases). Germline loops: CDR1 SGHVS, CDR2 FQNEAQ. CDR3 length: 15 residues. Between the trimmed V and J ends, which lost 4 bases and 3 bases, there was a span of 13 bases. CDR3 DNA: TGTGCCAGCAGCTCGCAGGGGCAGGGTGGAAACACCATATATTTT. Residues: CASSSQGQGGNTIYF.

V and J are TRBV11-1 and TRBJ2-2; D gene uncertain. The CDR3 is made up of 13 amino acids. In germline, CDR1 is SGHAT, CDR2 FQDESV (reference sequence). The V gene lost 3 bases and the J gene lost 6 bases, with 8 bases spanning the gap. The CDR3 DNA reads TGTGCCAGCAGCTTGTTGGGCCCCGGGGAGCTGTTTTTT. As protein: CASSLLGPGELFF.

This sequence joins TRBV4-1 and TRBJ1-1; D gene unclear. This CDR3 region has 14 residues. Trimming shortened V by 4 bases and J by 4 bases, and 13 bases separated the two germline ends. Looked up from germline, CDR1 is MGHRA and CDR2 is YSYEKL. The CDR3 sequence is CASSLSGEGTEAFF. The CDR3, as DNA: TGCGCCAGCAGCCTCAGCGGCGAGGGCACTGAAGCTTTCTTT.

The chain employs TRBV6-6 and TRBJ2-7, with TRBD1 matching over 7 bases. Germline CDR1 reads MNHNY; CDR2 reads SVGAGI (reference sequence). The CDR3 length is 14 residues. After removal of 7 bases from V and 6 bases from J, the junction contained 12 bases not matched to a gene. The CDR3 bases are TGTGCCAGCACCCAGGGACAGTTCGCGCGCGAGCAGTACTTC. Translated, it gives CASTQGQFAREQYF.